This T cell receptor beta chain was observed in a study of cytomegalovirus exposure and HLA in healthy donors. Study-wide results and caveats: Segments of the TCR beta V type were, in most cases, productive about 87% or about 30% of the time in an earlier analysis. Researchers reported that a few CMV-associated chains were confirmed in vitro as CMV antigen-specific. The authors judged a highly shared variant cluster likely a sequencing artifact. The study had only CMV serostatus as immune exposure information.

Trimming removed 0 bases from V and 6 bases from J, with 17 bases in between. Germline CDR1 SGHAT, CDR2 FQNNGV. There are 16 residues in the CDR3. Researchers ran the PCR with 60 Vbeta and 13 Jbeta primers. This table comes from immunoSEQ multiplex PCR, and its TCRdb copy is limited to in-frame clones, with some not included. This sample contains 150,000 to 200,000 clones. As regards this clone: Its antigen remains unidentified.

Specimen: PBMCs. The source is a woman in her late teens or twenties in good health and CMV-seropositive. The chain combines TRBV11-2 with TRBJ1-1; weak D call: TRBD1 (5 bases). CDR3 sequence reads: CASSLETGGPRSEAFF. CDR3 DNA sequence: TGTGCCAGCAGCTTAGAAACAGGTGGGCCACGGTCTGAAGCTTTCTTT.